These 7 T cell receptor beta chains came from one sample sequenced in a study of blood T cells in healthy people across ages. Combining a sample-barcoded 5' primer with a J-beta primer mix, a second PCR ran for 7 to 11 cycles. Via MiXCR, TCRdb re-called the 5' RACE reads, giving one row per CDR3 protein. The sample lists hundreds of thousands of distinct CDR3 sequences; roughly 50% were seen once. Sample: blood. The receptors here all came from a man aged 25-45 years in good health.

The chain couples TRBV10-3 to TRBJ2-6, with 11 nucleotides matching TRBD2. Looked up from germline, CDR1 is ENHRY and CDR2 is SYGVKD. Trimming removed 10 bases from V and 4 bases from J; junction bases left unmatched: 15. The CDR3 has 18 amino acids. This chain's CDR3 is CATAAGLAVISGANVLTF. The CDR3 DNA reads as TGTGCCACCGCAGCGGGACTAGCGGTCATATCCGGGGCCAACGTCCTGACTTTC.

This clonotype was found a few times. This chain connects TRBV11-1 to TRBJ1-1; no firm D call. Trimming stripped 3 bases from V and 5 bases from J, with 10 bases between. The CDR3 contains 13 residues. The germline V gene encodes CDR1 SGHAT and CDR2 FQDESV (reference sequence). Here the CDR3 reads CASSFNRLTEAFF. The CDR3 region has the DNA TGTGCCAGCAGCTTCAATCGGCTTACTGAAGCTTTCTTT.

As regards this clonotype: The junction departs from germline at one end; a sequencing error may be responsible. The rearrangement uses TRBV5-1 and TRBJ2-1; D is perhaps TRBD1 (6 bases). Germline CDR1 and CDR2: SGHRS and YFSETQ. The CDR3 has 14 residues. Here the CDR3 DNA reads TGCGCCAGCAGCCCCGGGACACCTAACAAGGAGCAGTTCTTC. As protein: CASSPGTPNKEQFF.

The J gene is TRBJ2-3, the V gene TRBV7-8, with 8 positions matching TRBD2. The germline gives CDR1 SGHVS, CDR2 FQNEAQ. V trimming: 7 bases; J trimming: 4 bases; junction bases outside the gene matches: 7. The CDR3 is 14 residues long. CDR3 DNA: TGTGCCAGCACCGCCCTAGCGGGCGCAGATACGCAGTATTTT. Translated: CASTALAGADTQYF.

This clonotype occurred many times. CDR3: CASRRDSPETQYF. The CDR3 coding sequence is TGCGCCAGCAGACGGGACAGCCCAGAGACCCAGTACTTC. The rearrangement uses TRBV5-1 and TRBJ2-5, with 7 bases aligning to TRBD1. Germline trimming cut 5 bases from V and 4 bases from J; bases unmatched to any gene: 5. Germline-derived CDR1 and CDR2 are SGHRS and YFSETQ. This CDR3 has 13 amino acids. The full variable domain, with the rest looked up from reference TRBV5-1 and TRBJ2-5, is KAGVTQTPRYLIKTRGQQVTLSCSPISGHRSVSWYQQTPGQGLQFLFEYFSETQRNKGNFPGRFSGRQFSNSRSEMNVSTLELGDSALYLCASRRDSPETQYFGPGTRLLVL.

The sample holds one count of this clonotype. The J gene is TRBJ2-1, the V gene TRBV9; no clear D. Germline V lookup: CDR1 SGDLS, CDR2 YYNGEE. The CDR3 is 13 amino acids. V was shortened by 0 bases and J by 7 bases, with 8 bases between the two germline ends. CDR3 loop: CASSVDPGNEQFF. The CDR3 nucleotides are TGTGCCAGCAGCGTAGACCCCGGAAATGAGCAGTTCTTC.

The V gene is TRBV6-4, the J gene TRBJ1-5; no firm D call. Trimming stripped 5 bases from V and 4 bases from J, with 9 bases between. The germline V gene has CDR1 MRHNA and CDR2 SNTAGT. The CDR3 is 13 amino acids. For the CDR3, the DNA is TGTGCCAGCAGTAAGCGTCCAAATCAGCCCCAGCATTTT. Translated, it gives CASSKRPNQPQHF.